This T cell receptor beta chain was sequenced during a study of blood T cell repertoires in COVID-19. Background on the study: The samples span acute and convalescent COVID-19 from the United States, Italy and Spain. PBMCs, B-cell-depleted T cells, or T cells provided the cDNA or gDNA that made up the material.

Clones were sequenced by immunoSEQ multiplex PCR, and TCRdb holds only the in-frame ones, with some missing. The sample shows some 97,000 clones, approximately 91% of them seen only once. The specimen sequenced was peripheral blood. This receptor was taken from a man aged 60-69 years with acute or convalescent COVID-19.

The CDR3 DNA reads as TGCAGTGCCAAGACAGACTATGGCTACACCTTC. It encodes CSAKTDYGYTF. The V gene is TRBV20-1, the J gene TRBJ1-2; D might be TRBD1 (5 bases). V lost 6 bases and J lost 3, with 8 bases in between. CDR3 length equals 11 residues. In germline, CDR1 is DFQATT, CDR2 SNEGSKA (reference sequence).